This T cell receptor (beta chain) appears in the sequencing data of a study of cytomegalovirus exposure and HLA in healthy donors. The study ran its PCR with 60 Vbeta and 13 Jbeta primers. Method: immunoSEQ multiplex PCR; TCRdb's copy keeps in-frame clones and lacks some. The table records about 130,000 clones, less than 85% of them present only once. V was cut by 4 bases and J by 4 bases, with 18 bases left in between. The CDR3 loop spans 15 amino acids. The germline V gene has CDR1 SGHRS and CDR2 YFSETQ. This TCR derives from a woman aged 60-75 years in good health and CMV-seropositive. The chain links TRBV5-1 to TRBJ2-7; possible D gene TRBD1, 7 bases. The sequenced sample consisted of PBMCs. CDR3 residues: CASSLTAGQPYEQYF. The CDR3 bases are TGCGCCAGCAGCCTGACTGCGGGACAGCCATACGAGCAGTACTTC. The variable domain in full, with the rest retrieved from reference TRBV5-1 and TRBJ2-7, is KAGVTQTPRYLIKTRGQQVTLSCSPISGHRSVSWYQQTPGQGLQFLFEYFSETQRNKGNFPGRFSGRQFSNSRSEMNVSTLELGDSALYLCASSLTAGQPYEQYFGPGTRLTVT.